The 8 T cell receptor beta chains presented below share a single source sample, sequenced in a study of T cell changes during pregnancy in multiple sclerosis. Generated by immunoSEQ multiplex PCR, the TCRdb table keeps only in-frame clones and is missing some. The sample carries about 110,000 clones, 80% to 95% recorded once. The sample in question was peripheral blood, obtained in the third trimester of pregnancy. The receptors derive from a female donor with multiple sclerosis, enrolled in a pregnancy study.

The chain uses TRBV27 and TRBJ2-6; the match to TRBD1 covers 7 bases. Germline V gene sequence: CDR1 MNHEY, CDR2 SMNVEV (reference sequence). The J segment lost 2 bases and the V segment lost 6 bases, leaving 4 bases of the junction unmatched. The CDR3 covers 15 residues. The CDR3 sequence is CASRTQGAGANVLTF. The CDR3 nucleotides are TGTGCCAGCAGGACCCAGGGGGCTGGGGCCAACGTCCTGACTTTC. Filled out from reference TRBV27 and TRBJ2-6, the complete variable domain reads EAQVTQNPRYLITVTGKKLTVTCSQNMNHEYMSWYRQDPGLGLRQIYYSMNVEVTDKGDVPEGYKVSRKEKRNFPLILESPSPNQTSLYFCASRTQGAGANVLTFGAGSRLTVL.

The chain joins TRBV19 to TRBJ2-7; D is uncertain. The V end lost 4 bases, the J end lost 2 bases, and 6 bases lay between the germline ends. This CDR3 has 12 residues. Germline V gene data show CDR1 as LNHDA and CDR2 as SQIVND (reference sequence). CDR3 DNA: TGTGCCAGTAGTACCCCCGCCTACGAGCAGTACTTC. It encodes CASSTPAYEQYF.

The gene calls are TRBV10-3 and TRBJ2-7; TRBD1 matches at 8 bases. Trimming took 4 bases from V and 3 from J; bases not matched to a gene: 5. In germline, CDR1 is ENHRY, CDR2 SYGVKD. The CDR3 is 14 amino acids. The CDR3, as DNA: TGTGCCATCAGTGGACAGGGGAAGCTCTACGAGCAGTACTTC. This gives the protein CAISGQGKLYEQYF.

The CDR3 spells CASSPLRGELFF. CDR3 sequence (DNA): TGCGCCAGCAGCCCCCTGCGGGGGGAGCTGTTTTTT. The genes are TRBV10-2 and TRBJ2-2; D gene ambiguous. The CDR3 totals 12 residues. Deletions cut 6 bases from V and 8 bases from J, with 10 bases between. Germline-derived CDR1 and CDR2 are WSHSY and SAAADI.

The chain employs TRBV5-4 and TRBJ2-7; perhaps TRBD1 as D (5 bases). Trimming cost V 0 bases and J 7 bases, with 17 bases left between them. Per the germline V gene, CDR1 is SGHNT and CDR2 is YYREEE (reference sequence). The CDR3 is 15 amino acids. This CDR3 is CASSLDRGPMGEQYF. In DNA form, the CDR3 reads TGTGCCAGCAGCTTGGATAGGGGTCCCATGGGGGAGCAGTACTTC.

V is TRBV5-4 and J is TRBJ2-3; D possibly corresponds to TRBD2 (5 bases). The CDR3 spans 15 residues. V gave up 4 bases and J gave up 0 bases, with 12 bases separating them. The V gene's germline CDR1 is SGHNT and CDR2 YYREEE (reference sequence). Here the CDR3 reads CASSLEIASTDTQYF. The CDR3, as DNA: TGTGCCAGCAGCCTCGAAATAGCGAGCACAGATACGCAGTATTTT.

The gene calls are TRBV18 and TRBJ2-7; D remains ambiguous. CDR3 size: 13 residues. Germline CDR1 and CDR2: KGHSH and LQKENI. V was shortened by 6 bases and J by 1 base, with 10 bases between the two germline ends. The CDR3 here is CASSLSESYEQYF. The DNA of the CDR3 is TGTGCCAGCTCCCTTTCGGAGTCCTACGAGCAGTACTTC.

This chain connects TRBV11-2 to TRBJ1-1, with a possible D match to TRBD1 (5 bases). V was trimmed by 1 base and J by 6 bases, leaving 15 bases between them. Germline CDR1 and CDR2: SGHAT and FQNNGV. The CDR3 is made up of 15 amino acids. For the CDR3, the DNA is TGTGCCAGCAGCTTAGTCTCTCAGGGTCCCGCTGAAGCTTTCTTT. It encodes CASSLVSQGPAEAFF.